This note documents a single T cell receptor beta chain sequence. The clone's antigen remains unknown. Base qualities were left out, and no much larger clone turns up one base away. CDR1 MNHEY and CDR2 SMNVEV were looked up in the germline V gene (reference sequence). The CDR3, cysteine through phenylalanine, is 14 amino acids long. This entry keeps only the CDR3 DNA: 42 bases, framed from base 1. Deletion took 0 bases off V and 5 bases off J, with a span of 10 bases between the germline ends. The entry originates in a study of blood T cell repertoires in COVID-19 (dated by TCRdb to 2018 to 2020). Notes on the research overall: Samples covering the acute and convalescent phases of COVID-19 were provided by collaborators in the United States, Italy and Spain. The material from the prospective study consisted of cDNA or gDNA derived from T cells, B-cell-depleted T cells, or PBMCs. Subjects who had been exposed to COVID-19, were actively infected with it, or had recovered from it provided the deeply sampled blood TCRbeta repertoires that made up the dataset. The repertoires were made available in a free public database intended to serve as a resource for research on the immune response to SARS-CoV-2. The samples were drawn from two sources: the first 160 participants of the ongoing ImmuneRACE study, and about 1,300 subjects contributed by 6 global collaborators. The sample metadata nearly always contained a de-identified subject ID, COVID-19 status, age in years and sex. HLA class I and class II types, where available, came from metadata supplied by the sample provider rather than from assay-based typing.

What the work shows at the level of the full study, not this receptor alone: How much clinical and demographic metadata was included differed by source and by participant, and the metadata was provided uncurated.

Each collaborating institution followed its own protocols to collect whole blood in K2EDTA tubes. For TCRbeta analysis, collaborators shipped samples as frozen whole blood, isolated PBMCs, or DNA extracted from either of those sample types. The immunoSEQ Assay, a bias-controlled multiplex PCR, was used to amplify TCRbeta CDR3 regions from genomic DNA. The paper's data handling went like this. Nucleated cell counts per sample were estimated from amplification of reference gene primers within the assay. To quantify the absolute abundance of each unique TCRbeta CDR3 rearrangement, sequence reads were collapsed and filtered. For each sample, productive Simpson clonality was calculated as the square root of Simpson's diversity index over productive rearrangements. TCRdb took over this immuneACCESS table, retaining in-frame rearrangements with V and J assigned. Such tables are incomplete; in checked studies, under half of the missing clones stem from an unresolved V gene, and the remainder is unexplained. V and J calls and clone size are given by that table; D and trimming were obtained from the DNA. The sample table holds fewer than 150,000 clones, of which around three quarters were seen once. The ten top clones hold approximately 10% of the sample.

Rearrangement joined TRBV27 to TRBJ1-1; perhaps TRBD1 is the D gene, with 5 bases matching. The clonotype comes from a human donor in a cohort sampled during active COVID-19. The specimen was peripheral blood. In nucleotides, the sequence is TGTGCCAGCAGTTTATCCGACAGTTTAACTGAAGCTTTCTTT. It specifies CASSLSDSLTEAFF.